One and the same sample provided the 6 T cell receptor beta chains below, sequenced in a study of shared T cell receptors in the human thymus (dated by TCRdb to the early 2020s). Library preparation was by the immunoSEQ multiplex PCR assay. The source is immuneACCESS, and TCRdb retained only in-frame sequences with V and J called. Part of the clones is not carried over; for the studies checked, unresolved V genes explain less than half of this, and the remainder is unexplained. This sample gives 700,000 or so clones in total; 75% to 90% of them show up just once. The top ten clonotypes cover about 0.0098% of the sample. These data are also associated with another study on human thymus T cells.

The specimen was thymocytes. The receptors here all came from a girl under three years old with a congenital heart defect. Donor details come from another sample of the same person, matched by shared clones.

The chain links TRBV29-1 to TRBJ2-3, with a weak D call TRBD2 (5 bases). This CDR3 region has 11 residues. CDR1 is SQVTM, CDR2 ANQGSEA, per germline. Trimming took off 7 bases at V and 5 bases at J, with 10 bases between the two ends. In DNA, the CDR3 is TGCAGCGACCTAGAGGGAGATACGCAGTATTTT. The encoded protein is CSDLEGDTQYF.

The chain uses TRBV18 and TRBJ2-5, with a tentative D call TRBD2 (7 bases). CDR1 KGHSH and CDR2 LQKENI come from the germline V gene. This CDR3 spans 16 amino acids. The V and J ends lost 0 bases and 5 bases respectively, with 16 bases between them. CDR3 in DNA: TGTGCCAGCTCACCACCGGGGGGGCGGGAACAGGAGACCCAGTACTTC. This encodes CASSPPGGREQETQYF.

The chain couples TRBV18 to TRBJ1-1; no definite D call. There are 14 residues in the CDR3. In germline, CDR1 is KGHSH, CDR2 LQKENI. Trimming took 2 bases from V and 1 from J, leaving 8 bases between them. The CDR3 loop is CASSPCIRNTEAFF. The CDR3 nucleotides read TGTGCCAGCTCACCATGTATCAGGAACACTGAAGCTTTCTTT.

V usage is TRBV9 and J usage is TRBJ1-2, with D tentatively TRBD1 (6 bases). Germline CDR1 SGDLS, CDR2 YYNGEE. With 0 bases removed from V and 8 bases from J, the gap between germline ends came to 23 bases. This CDR3 has 17 residues. The CDR3 reads CASSVGRRHREPRGYTF. The CDR3 DNA is TGTGCCAGCAGCGTAGGAAGGAGGCACAGGGAACCGCGGGGCTACACCTTC.

This chain uses TRBV7-8 with TRBJ1-2, with TRBD1 as a possible D gene (6 bases). The CDR3 has 16 residues. V lost 1 base, J lost 4 bases, and 16 bases lay in between. Germline values: CDR1 SGHVS, CDR2 FQNEAQ. CDR3 in DNA: TGTGCCAGCAGCTTAGTGGGGGCAGGGGTCTCCTATGGCTACACCTTC. Protein: CASSLVGAGVSYGYTF.

Remarks on this clone: The junction departs from germline at one end; a sequencing error may be responsible. The chain employs TRBV6-5 and TRBJ1-2; 7 bases are a match to TRBD1. CDR3 length: 15 amino acids. From germline, CDR1 is MNHEY and CDR2 SVGAGI. The CDR3 DNA sequence: TGTGCCAGCAGTTCATCCGGGACAGTCTTCTCTTGCTATGTCTTC. This translates into CASSSSGTVFSCYVF.